This TCR beta chain was profiled in a study of Graves' ophthalmopathy and Graves' hyperthyroidism. Study conclusions and caveats: Among expanded thyroid clonotypes above 0.001 frequency, most also occurred in blood.

Hyperthyroidism was new, under 2 months, in patients aged 18 to 65. Patients were left out if they had other autoimmune diseases, uncontrolled infections, pregnancy or lactation. CDR3 size: 16 residues. CDR1 is MGHRA, CDR2 YSYEKL, per germline. V lost 5 bases to trimming and J lost 0 bases; unmatched junction nucleotides: 10. Investigators amplified TCR beta CDR3 regions from RNA transcripts. HTBI primers primed a first-round RT-PCR, and a second-round multiplex PCR followed. TCRdb independently ran MiXCR on the multiplex PCR reads; one entry per CDR3 protein. The sample lists hundreds of thousands of distinct CDR3 sequences, around 20% occurring once. This clonotype was seen more than once but under ten times. Its antigen is not known.

Input material: peripheral blood. This clonotype originated in a young woman with stable Graves' hyperthyroidism. The V call is TRBV4-1, the J call TRBJ2-7; 7 positions agree with TRBD2. The CDR3 spells CASSSTLGGGSYEQYF. CDR3 in DNA: TGCGCCAGCAGCTCCACCCTTGGGGGGGGCTCCTACGAGCAGTACTTC.